The 14 T cell receptor beta chains listed next were all sequenced from one sample in a study of cytomegalovirus exposure and HLA in healthy donors. Clones were sequenced by immunoSEQ multiplex PCR, and TCRdb holds only the in-frame ones, with some missing. The data hold some 350,000 clones, with around 90% observed a single time. Input material: PBMCs. The receptors derive from a woman in her 30s in good health and CMV-seropositive.

This clone was seen once. The chain combines TRBV27 with TRBJ2-7; 13 positions agree with TRBD2. Losses at the gene ends were 3 bases for V and 4 bases for J; bases not matched to a gene: 3. From germline, CDR1 is MNHEY and CDR2 SMNVEV (reference sequence). CDR3 length equals 15 residues. This chain's CDR3 is CASSLSTSGRYEQYF. CDR3 nucleotide sequence: TGTGCCAGCAGTTTGTCGACTAGCGGGAGGTACGAGCAGTACTTC.

V is TRBV6-1 and J is TRBJ2-7; 7 positions agree with TRBD2. There are 14 residues in the CDR3. From germline, CDR1 is MNHNS and CDR2 SASEGT. J was trimmed by 3 bases and V by 8 bases; bases with no gene match: 10. This CDR3 is CASGLAGVYYEQYF. For the CDR3, the DNA is TGTGCCAGCGGACTTGCGGGAGTATACTACGAGCAGTACTTC.

The chain recombines TRBV4-3 with TRBJ1-2; D is unclear. Germline V gene sequence: CDR1 LGHNA, CDR2 YSLEER. The CDR3 consists of 15 residues. With 4 bases removed from V and 8 bases from J, the gap between germline ends came to 20 bases. The CDR3 loop reads CASSPLSDFSQGYTF. In DNA form, the CDR3 reads TGCGCCAGCAGCCCCCTTTCGGACTTCTCACAAGGCTACACCTTC.

V usage is TRBV27 and J usage is TRBJ1-1; no reliable D call. The CDR3 covers 13 residues. V lost 3 bases, J lost 1 base, and 6 bases lay in between. Per the germline V gene, CDR1 is MNHEY and CDR2 is SMNVEV (reference sequence). This chain's CDR3 is CASSLWRNTEAFF. Here the CDR3 DNA reads TGTGCCAGCAGTTTGTGGAGGAACACTGAAGCTTTCTTT.

This sequence joins TRBV7-8 and TRBJ2-3; the match to TRBD2 covers 11 bases. The V gene end was trimmed by 1 base and the J gene end by 4 bases; junction bases not matched to a gene: 4. CDR3 length equals 16 residues. Per germline, CDR1 SGHVS and CDR2 FQNEAQ. CDR3 residues: CASSLGLAGPSDTQYF. The CDR3 DNA follows: TGTGCCAGCAGCTTAGGACTAGCGGGACCGTCAGATACGCAGTATTTT.

With regard to this clone: The same CDR3 also results from other DNA sequences found in this sample. The chain couples TRBV9 to TRBJ1-3; 7 nucleotides line up with TRBD1. Unmatched junction bases numbered 2, after V lost 0 bases and J lost 5 bases. This CDR3 is 14 amino acids long. Germline V CDR1 and CDR2: SGDLS, YYNGEE. The CDR3 DNA reads as TGTGCCAGCAGCGTAGGACAGGGTAGAAACACCATATATTTT. Encoded protein: CASSVGQGRNTIYF.

About this clone: Mismatch with germline at one junction end may stem from a read error. The CDR3 DNA reads TGTGCCAGCAGTTCGGTCGGGGAGGTGTTTTTT. Amino acid sequence: CASSSVGEVFF. V and J are TRBV27 and TRBJ2-2; possibly TRBD2 for D (6 bases). This CDR3 is 11 amino acids long. From germline, CDR1 is MNHEY and CDR2 SMNVEV (reference sequence).

This sequence joins TRBV7-2 and TRBJ2-2; D is perhaps TRBD2 (6 bases). CDR3 length equals 16 residues. Between the trimmed V and J ends, which lost 5 bases and 5 bases, there was a span of 18 bases. Per germline, CDR1 SGHTA and CDR2 FQGNSA. Here the CDR3 reads CASSTRTRLGTGELFF. The DNA of the CDR3 is TGTGCCAGCAGCACGCGGACCCGACTAGGGACCGGGGAGCTGTTTTTT.

The rearrangement links TRBV28 to TRBJ1-2; D not resolved. CDR3 size: 12 residues. Germline V CDR1 and CDR2: MDHEN, SYDVKM. Deletions cut 7 bases from V and 2 bases from J, with 8 bases between. CDR3 amino acids: CASTSGNYGYTF. Written as DNA, the CDR3 is TGTGCCAGCACCTCGGGCAACTATGGCTACACCTTC.

This clone has more than one count but fewer than ten. The rearrangement joins TRBV29-1 to TRBJ1-2; TRBD1 aligns across 7 bases. V gave up 4 bases and J gave up 14 bases; unmatched junction bases: 7. The germline V gene has CDR1 SQVTM and CDR2 ANQGSEA. The CDR3 runs 10 residues. The CDR3 sequence: CSVADRDCTF. The CDR3, as DNA: TGCAGCGTTGCCGACAGGGACTGTACCTTC. Combining the CDR3 with reference TRBV29-1 and TRBJ1-2 gives the whole variable domain SAVISQKPSRDICQRGTSLTIQCQVDSQVTMMFWYRQQPGQSLTLIATANQGSEATYESGFVIDKFPISRPNLTFSTLTVSNMSPEDSSIYLCSVADRDCTFGSGTRLTVV.

This chain joins TRBV27 and TRBJ2-3; D unclear. The CDR3 totals 13 residues. Germline V gene data show CDR1 as MNHEY and CDR2 as SMNVEV (reference sequence). The V and J ends lost 4 bases and 4 bases respectively, with 9 bases between them. This CDR3 is CASSSFGPDTQYF. DNA of the CDR3: TGTGCCAGCAGTTCGTTTGGCCCAGATACGCAGTATTTT.

The CDR3 DNA sequence: TGTGCCAGTAGTATCGACCAGGGGTTCACTGAAGCTTTCTTT. Translation: CASSIDQGFTEAFF. The chain couples TRBV19 to TRBJ1-1, with a possible D match to TRBD1 (6 bases). The CDR3 runs 14 residues. V shed 3 bases and J shed 4 bases, with 12 bases lying between them. Germline-derived CDR1 and CDR2 are LNHDA and SQIVND (reference sequence).

This rearrangement joins TRBV9 to TRBJ2-2; D gene unclear. Germline V CDR1 and CDR2: SGDLS, YYNGEE. The CDR3 length is 12 residues. The V end was cut by 0 bases, the J end by 7 bases, with 4 bases between. The CDR3 bases are TGTGCCAGCAGCGTAGGGGTCGGGGAGCTGTTTTTT. It specifies CASSVGVGELFF.

The rearrangement joins TRBV7-3 to TRBJ1-5, with a weak D call TRBD1 (5 bases). Looked up from germline, CDR1 is SGHTA and CDR2 is FQGTGA. The length of the CDR3 is 13 residues. Trimming left V 5 bases short and J 3 bases short, with 8 bases between. In DNA, the CDR3 is TGTGCCAGCAGCCCAGGGTACAATCAGCCCCAGCATTTT. It specifies CASSPGYNQPQHF.